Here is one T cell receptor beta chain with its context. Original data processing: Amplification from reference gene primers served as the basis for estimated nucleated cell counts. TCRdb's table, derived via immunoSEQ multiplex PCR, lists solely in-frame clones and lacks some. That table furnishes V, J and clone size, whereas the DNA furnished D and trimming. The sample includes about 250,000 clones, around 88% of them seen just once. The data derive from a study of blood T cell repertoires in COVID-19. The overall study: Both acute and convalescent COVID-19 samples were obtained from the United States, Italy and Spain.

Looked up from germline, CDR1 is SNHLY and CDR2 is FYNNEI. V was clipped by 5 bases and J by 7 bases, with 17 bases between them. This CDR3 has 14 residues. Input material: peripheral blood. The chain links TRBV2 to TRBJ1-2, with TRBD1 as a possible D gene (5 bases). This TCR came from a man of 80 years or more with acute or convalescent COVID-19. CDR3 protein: CASSRQWQTTGYTF. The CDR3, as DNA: TGTGCCAGCAGTAGACAGTGGCAGACCACTGGCTACACCTTC.